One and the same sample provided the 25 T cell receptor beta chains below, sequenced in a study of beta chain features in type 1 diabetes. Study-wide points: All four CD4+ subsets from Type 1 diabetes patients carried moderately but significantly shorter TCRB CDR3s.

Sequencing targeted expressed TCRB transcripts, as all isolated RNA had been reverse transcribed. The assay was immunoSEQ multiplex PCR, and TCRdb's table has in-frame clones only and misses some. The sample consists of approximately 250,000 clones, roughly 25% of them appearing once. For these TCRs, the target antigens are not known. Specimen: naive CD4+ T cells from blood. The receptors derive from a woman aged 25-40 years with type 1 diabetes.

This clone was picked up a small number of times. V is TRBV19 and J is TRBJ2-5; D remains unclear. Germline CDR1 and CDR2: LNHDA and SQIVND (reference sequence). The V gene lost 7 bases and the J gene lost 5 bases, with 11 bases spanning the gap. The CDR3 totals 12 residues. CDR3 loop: CASNSFGETQYF. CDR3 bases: TGTGCCAGTAACTCTTTCGGGGAGACCCAGTACTTC. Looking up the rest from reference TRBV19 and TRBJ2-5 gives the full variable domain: DGGITQSPKYLFRKEGQNVTLSCEQNLNHDAMYWYRQDPGQGLRLIYYSQIVNDFQKGDIAEGYSVSREKKESFPLTVTSAQKNPTAFYLCASNSFGETQYFGPGTRLLVL.

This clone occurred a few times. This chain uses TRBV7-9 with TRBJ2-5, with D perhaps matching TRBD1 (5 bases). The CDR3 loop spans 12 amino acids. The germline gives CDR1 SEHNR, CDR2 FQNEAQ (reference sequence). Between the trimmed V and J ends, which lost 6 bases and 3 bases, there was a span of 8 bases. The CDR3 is CASRDKKETQYF. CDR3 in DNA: TGTGCCAGCAGGGACAAAAAAGAGACCCAGTACTTC.

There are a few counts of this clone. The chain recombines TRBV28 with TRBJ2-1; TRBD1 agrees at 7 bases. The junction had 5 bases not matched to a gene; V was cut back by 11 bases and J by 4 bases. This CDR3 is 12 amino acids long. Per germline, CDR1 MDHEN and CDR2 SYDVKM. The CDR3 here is CASGTEYNEQFF. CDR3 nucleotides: TGTGCCTCCGGGACAGAATACAATGAGCAGTTCTTC.

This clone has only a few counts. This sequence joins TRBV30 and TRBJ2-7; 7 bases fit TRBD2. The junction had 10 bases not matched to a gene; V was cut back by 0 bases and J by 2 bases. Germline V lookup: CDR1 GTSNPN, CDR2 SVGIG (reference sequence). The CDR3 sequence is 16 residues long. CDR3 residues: CAWSVGIRSGAYEQYF. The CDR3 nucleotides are TGTGCCTGGAGTGTCGGTATTCGGAGCGGGGCCTACGAGCAGTACTTC.

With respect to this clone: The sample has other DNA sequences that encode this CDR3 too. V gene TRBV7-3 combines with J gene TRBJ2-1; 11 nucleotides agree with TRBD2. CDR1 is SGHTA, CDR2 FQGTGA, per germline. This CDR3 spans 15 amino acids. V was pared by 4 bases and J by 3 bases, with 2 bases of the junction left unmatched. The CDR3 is CASSSTSGSYNEQFF. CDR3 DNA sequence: TGTGCCAGCAGCTCTACTAGCGGGAGCTACAATGAGCAGTTCTTC.

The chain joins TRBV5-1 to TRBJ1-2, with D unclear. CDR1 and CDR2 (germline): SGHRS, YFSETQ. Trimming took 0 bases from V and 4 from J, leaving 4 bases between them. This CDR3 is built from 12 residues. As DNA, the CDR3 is TGCGCCAGCAGCTTGGATCGCTATGGCTACACCTTC. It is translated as CASSLDRYGYTF.

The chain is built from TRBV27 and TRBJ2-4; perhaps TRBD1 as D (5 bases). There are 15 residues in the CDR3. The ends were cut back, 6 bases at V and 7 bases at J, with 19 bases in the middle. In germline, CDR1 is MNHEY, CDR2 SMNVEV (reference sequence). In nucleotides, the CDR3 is TGTGCCAGCAGGCGAGGACACGGCAAGATTAACATTCAGTACTTC. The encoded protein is CASRRGHGKINIQYF.

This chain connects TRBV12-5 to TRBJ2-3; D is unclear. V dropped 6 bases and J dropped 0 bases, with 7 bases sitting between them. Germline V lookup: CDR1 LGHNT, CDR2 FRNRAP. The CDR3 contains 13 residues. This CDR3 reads CASGGQSTDTQYF. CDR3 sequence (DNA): TGTGCTAGTGGGGGCCAAAGCACAGATACGCAGTATTTT.

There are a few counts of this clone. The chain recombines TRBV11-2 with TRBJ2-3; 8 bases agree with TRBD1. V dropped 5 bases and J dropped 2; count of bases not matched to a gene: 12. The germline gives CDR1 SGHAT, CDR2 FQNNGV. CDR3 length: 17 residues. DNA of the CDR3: TGTGCCAGCAGCCTAAAAGTTGGACAGGGATTCACAGATACGCAGTATTTT. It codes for CASSLKVGQGFTDTQYF.

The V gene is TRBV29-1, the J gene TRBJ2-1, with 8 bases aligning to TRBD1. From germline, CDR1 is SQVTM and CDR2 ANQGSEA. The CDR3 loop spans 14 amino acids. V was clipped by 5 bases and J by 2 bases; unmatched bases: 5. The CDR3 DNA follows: TGCAGCGTTCGTACAGGGGGAACCTACAATGAGCAGTTCTTC. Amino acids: CSVRTGGTYNEQFF.

CDR3 sequence: CASSLGLAGNIQYF. The CDR3 DNA follows: TGCGCCAGCAGCTTGGGACTAGCGGGGAACATTCAGTACTTC. V is TRBV5-1 and J is TRBJ2-4; 11 nucleotides match TRBD2. The germline CDR1 and CDR2 sequences are SGHRS and YFSETQ. The CDR3 totals 14 residues. V trimming: 0 bases; J trimming: 7 bases; junction bases outside the gene matches: 0.

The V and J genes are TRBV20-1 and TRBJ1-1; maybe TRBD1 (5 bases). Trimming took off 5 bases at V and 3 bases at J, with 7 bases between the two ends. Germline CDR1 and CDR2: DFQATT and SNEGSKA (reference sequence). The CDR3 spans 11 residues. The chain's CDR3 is CSAAGDTEAFF. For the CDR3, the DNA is TGCAGTGCTGCGGGGGACACTGAAGCTTTCTTT.

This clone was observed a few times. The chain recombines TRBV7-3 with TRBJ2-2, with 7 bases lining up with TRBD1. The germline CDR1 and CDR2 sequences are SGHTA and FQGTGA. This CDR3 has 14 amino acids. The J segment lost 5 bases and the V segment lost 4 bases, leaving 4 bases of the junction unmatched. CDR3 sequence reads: CASSSQGRTGELFF. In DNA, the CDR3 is TGTGCCAGCAGCTCACAGGGGCGAACCGGGGAGCTGTTTTTT.

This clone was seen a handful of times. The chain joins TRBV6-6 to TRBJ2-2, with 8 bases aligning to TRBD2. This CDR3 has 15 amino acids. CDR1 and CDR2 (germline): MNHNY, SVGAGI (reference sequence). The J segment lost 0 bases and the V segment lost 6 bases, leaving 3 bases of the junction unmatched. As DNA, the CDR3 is TGTGCCAGCAGGGGTAGCGGGGCGAACACCGGGGAGCTGTTTTTT. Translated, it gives CASRGSGANTGELFF.

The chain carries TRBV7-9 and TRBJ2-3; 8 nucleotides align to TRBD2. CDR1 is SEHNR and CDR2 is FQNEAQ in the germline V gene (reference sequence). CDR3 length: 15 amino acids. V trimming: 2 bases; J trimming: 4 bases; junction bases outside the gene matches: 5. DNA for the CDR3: TGTGCCAGCAGCTTAAATAGCGGGGTCCCAGATACGCAGTATTTT. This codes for CASSLNSGVPDTQYF.

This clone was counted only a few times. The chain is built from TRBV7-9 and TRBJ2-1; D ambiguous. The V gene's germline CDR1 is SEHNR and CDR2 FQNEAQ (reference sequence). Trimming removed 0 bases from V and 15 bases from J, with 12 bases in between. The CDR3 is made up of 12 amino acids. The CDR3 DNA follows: TGTGCCAGCAGCTTAGCCTACGTAGAACCGTTCTTC. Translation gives CASSLAYVEPFF. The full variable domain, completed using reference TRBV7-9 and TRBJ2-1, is DTGVSQNPRHKITKRGQNVTFRCDPISEHNRLYWYRQTLGQGPEFLTYFQNEAQLEKSRLLSDRFSAERPKGSFSTLEIQRTEQGDSAMYLCASSLAYVEPFFGPGTRLTVL.

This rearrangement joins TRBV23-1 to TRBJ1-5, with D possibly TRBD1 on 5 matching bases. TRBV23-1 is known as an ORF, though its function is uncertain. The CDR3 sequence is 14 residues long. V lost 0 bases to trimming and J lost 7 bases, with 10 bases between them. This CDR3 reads CASSQSGQPQPQHF. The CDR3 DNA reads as TGCGCCAGCAGTCAATCCGGACAACCCCAGCCCCAGCATTTT.

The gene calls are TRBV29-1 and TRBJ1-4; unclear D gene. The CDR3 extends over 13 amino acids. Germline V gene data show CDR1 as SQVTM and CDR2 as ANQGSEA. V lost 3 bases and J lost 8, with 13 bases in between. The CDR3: CSVEGNPGEKLFF. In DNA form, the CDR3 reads TGCAGCGTTGAGGGGAATCCGGGAGAAAAACTGTTTTTT.

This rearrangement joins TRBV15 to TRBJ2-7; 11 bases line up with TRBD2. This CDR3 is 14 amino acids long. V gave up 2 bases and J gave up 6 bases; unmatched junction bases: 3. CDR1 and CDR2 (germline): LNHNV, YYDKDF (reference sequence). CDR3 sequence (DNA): TGTGCCACCAGCAGACTAGCGGGAGGAGGCGAGCAGTACTTC. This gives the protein CATSRLAGGGEQYF.

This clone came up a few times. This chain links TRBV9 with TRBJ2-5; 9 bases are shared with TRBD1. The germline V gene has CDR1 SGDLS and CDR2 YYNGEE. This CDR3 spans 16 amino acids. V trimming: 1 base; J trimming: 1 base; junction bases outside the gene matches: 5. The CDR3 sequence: CASSVTGGEVQETQYF. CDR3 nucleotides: TGTGCCAGCAGCGTAACAGGGGGCGAGGTCCAAGAGACCCAGTACTTC.

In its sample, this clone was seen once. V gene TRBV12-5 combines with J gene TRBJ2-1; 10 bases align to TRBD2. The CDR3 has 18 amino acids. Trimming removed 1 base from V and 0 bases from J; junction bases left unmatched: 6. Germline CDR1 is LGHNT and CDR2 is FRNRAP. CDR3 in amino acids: CASGLGLAGVSSYNEQFF. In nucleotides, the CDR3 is TGTGCTAGTGGTTTGGGGCTAGCGGGAGTCAGCTCCTACAATGAGCAGTTCTTC.

The CDR3 DNA sequence: TGTGCCTGGAGTGTAGGGGGCGCGGTCGCTGAAGCTTTCTTT. It is translated as CAWSVGGAVAEAFF. The chain has TRBV30 and TRBJ1-1; TRBD1 agrees at 7 bases. Germline V CDR1 and CDR2: GTSNPN, SVGIG (reference sequence). The CDR3 extends over 14 amino acids. V lost 0 bases to trimming and J lost 6 bases; unmatched junction nucleotides: 7.

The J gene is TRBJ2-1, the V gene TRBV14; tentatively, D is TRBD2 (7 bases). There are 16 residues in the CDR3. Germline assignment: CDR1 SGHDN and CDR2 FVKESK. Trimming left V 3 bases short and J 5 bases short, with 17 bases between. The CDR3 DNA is TGTGCCAGCAGCCACTTAGGGGGAGGGGCTGACAATGAGCAGTTCTTC. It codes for CASSHLGGGADNEQFF. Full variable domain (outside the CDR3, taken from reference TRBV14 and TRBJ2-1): EAGVTQFPSHSVIEKGQTVTLRCDPISGHDNLYWYRRVMGKEIKFLLHFVKESKQDESGMPNNRFLAERTGGTYSTLKVQPAELEDSGVYFCASSHLGGGADNEQFFGPGTRLTVL.

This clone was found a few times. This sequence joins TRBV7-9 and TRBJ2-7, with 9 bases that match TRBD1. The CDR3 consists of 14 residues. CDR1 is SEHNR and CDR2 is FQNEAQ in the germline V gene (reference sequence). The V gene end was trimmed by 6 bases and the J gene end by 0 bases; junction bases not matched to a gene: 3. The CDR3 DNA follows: TGTGCCAGCAGTTGGACAGGGGCCTCCTACGAGCAGTACTTC. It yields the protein CASSWTGASYEQYF.

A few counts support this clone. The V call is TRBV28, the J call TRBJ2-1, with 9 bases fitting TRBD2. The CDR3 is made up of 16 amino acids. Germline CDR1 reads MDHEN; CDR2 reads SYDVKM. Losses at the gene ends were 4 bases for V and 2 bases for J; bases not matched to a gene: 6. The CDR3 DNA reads TGTGCCAGCAGTTCGGGCGCGGGAGGGGCCTACAATGAGCAGTTCTTC. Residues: CASSSGAGGAYNEQFF.